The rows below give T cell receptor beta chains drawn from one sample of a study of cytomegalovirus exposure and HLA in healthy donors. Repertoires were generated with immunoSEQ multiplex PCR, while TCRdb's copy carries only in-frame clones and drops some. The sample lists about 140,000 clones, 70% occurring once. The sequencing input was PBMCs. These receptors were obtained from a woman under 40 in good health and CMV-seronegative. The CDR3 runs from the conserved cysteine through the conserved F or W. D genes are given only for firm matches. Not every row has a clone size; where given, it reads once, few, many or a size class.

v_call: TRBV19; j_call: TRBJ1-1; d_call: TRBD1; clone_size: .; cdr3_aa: CASSKTGGHTEAFF; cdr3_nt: TGTGCCAGTAGTAAGACAGGGGGGCACACTGAAGCTTTCTTT
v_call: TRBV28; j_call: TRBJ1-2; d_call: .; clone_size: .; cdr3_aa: CASSFPPGIGYTF; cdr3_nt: TGTGCCAGCAGCTTCCCCCCAGGGATTGGCTACACCTTC
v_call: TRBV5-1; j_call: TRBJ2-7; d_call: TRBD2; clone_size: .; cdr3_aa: CASSPAGGAYEQYF; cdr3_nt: TGCGCCAGCAGCCCCGCGGGGGGTGCCTACGAGCAGTACTTC
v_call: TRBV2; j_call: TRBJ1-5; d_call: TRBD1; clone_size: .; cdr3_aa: CASSGTGGDQPQHF; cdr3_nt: TGTGCCAGCAGTGGGACAGGGGGCGACCAGCCCCAGCATTTT
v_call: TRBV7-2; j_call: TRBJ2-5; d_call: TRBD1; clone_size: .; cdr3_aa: CASRRGTGDLGTQYF; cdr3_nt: TGTGCCAGCAGACGTGGGACAGGGGACTTGGGGACCCAGTACTTC
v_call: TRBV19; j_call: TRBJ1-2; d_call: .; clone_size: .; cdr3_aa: CASTKSRDSTSNYGYTF; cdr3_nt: TGTGCCAGTACCAAAAGCCGAGACAGCACGAGTAACTATGGCTACACCTTC
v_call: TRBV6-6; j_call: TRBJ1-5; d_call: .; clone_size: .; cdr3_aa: CASSFRETANQPQHF; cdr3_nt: TGTGCCAGCAGTTTCCGGGAGACAGCCAATCAGCCCCAGCATTTT
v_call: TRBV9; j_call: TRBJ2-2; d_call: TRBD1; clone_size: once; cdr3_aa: CASSVETGGADTGELFF; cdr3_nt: TGTGCCAGCAGCGTAGAGACAGGGGGCGCGGACACCGGGGAGCTGTTTTTT
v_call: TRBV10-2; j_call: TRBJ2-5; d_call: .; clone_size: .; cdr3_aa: CASSPTGLETQYF; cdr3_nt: TGCGCCAGCAGTCCCACAGGGTTAGAGACCCAGTACTTC
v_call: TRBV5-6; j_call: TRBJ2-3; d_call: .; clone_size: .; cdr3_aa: CASSLSGATDTQYF; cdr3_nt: TGTGCCAGCAGCTTAAGCGGAGCCACAGATACGCAGTATTTT
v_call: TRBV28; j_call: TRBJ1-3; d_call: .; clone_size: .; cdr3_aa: CASSYGGYSGNTIYF; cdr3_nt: TGTGCCAGCAGTTACGGGGGATACTCTGGAAACACCATATATTTT
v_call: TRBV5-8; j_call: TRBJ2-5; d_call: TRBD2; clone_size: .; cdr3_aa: CASSLGVAGGPLETQYF; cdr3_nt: TGTGCCAGCAGCTTGGGAGTAGCGGGGGGGCCATTGGAGACCCAGTACTTC
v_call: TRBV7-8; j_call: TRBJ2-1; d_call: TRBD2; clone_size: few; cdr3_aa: CASSRRFSGRPVEQFF; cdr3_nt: TGTGCCAGCAGCCGTCGATTTAGCGGGAGACCGGTTGAGCAGTTCTTC
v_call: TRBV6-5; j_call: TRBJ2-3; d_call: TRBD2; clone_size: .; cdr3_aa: CASRGVGTDTQYF; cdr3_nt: TGTGCCAGCCGGGGGGTCGGCACAGATACGCAGTATTTT
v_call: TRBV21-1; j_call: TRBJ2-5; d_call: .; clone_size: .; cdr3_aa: CASSTWDIQETQYF; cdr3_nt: TGTGCCAGCAGCACGTGGGACATCCAAGAGACCCAGTACTTC
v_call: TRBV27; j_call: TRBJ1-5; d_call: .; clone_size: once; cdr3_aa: CASKPLTIGEGQPQHF; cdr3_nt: TGTGCCAGCAAACCCTTGACCATCGGGGAGGGTCAGCCCCAGCATTTT
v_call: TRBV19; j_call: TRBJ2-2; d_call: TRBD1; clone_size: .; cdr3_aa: CASSNRGDTGELFF; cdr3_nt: TGTGCCAGTAGTAACAGGGGCGACACCGGGGAGCTGTTTTTT
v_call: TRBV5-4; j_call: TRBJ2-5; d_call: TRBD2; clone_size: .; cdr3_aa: CASSFFSGGLYQETQYF; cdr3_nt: TGTGCCAGCAGCTTTTTTAGCGGGGGACTGTACCAAGAGACCCAGTACTTC
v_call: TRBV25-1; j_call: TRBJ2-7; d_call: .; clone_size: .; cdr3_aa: CASSGNSYEQYF; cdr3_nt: TGTGCCAGCAGCGGGAACTCCTACGAGCAGTACTTC
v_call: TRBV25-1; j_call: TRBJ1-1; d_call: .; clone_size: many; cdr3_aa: CASFPTGHTEAFF; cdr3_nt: TGTGCCAGCTTCCCTACAGGTCACACTGAAGCTTTCTTT
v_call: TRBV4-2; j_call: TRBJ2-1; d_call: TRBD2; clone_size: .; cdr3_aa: CASSQPTSVWDEQFF; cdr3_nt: TGTGCCAGCAGCCAACCGACTAGCGTGTGGGATGAGCAGTTCTTC